The entry that follows covers one TCR beta chain sequence. This clone's antigen is unknown. There are no base qualities to consult, and no much larger clone falls within one base. Peripheral blood CD8+ and CD4+ T cells from healthy donors, Susac syndrome patients and multiple sclerosis patients were profiled using high-throughput TCR beta sequencing. Susac syndrome patients met recently defined diagnostic criteria for definite or probable disease. Bulk CD8+ and CD4+ T cells were purified by magnetic negative isolation, while CD8+ TEMRA cells were enriched using FACS. Blood was collected in EDTA tubes and processed within 24 hours, with PBMCs isolated through density gradient centrifugation. PBMCs intended for TCR sequencing were cryopreserved in liquid nitrogen and were subsequently thawed in a 37 degrees C water bath. Purity of sorted or isolated CD4+, CD8+ and CD8+ TEMRA cells was at least 90%.

V sheds 8 bases and J sheds 0 bases, leaving 8 bases between their ends. There are 12 amino acids in the CDR3, from cysteine to phenylalanine inclusive. Solely the CDR3 DNA is kept, with 36 bases framed from the first base. These data belong to a study of CD8 T cells in Susac syndrome (dated by TCRdb to the late 2010s). Study-wide context: Of the Susac syndrome patients who were sequenced, fewer than ten were in clinical remission while 5 or 6 had clinically active disease. At the time of blood withdrawal, Susac syndrome patients were either therapy-naive, taking corticosteroids (with some also receiving IVIg), or on IVIg alone. The study used repertoire sequencing to test whether antigen drove CD8+ T cell activation and differentiation in Susac syndrome.

RNA was extracted using the RNeasy kit, and roughly 0.5 to 1 microgram was reverse transcribed with random hexamers. The immunoSEQ multiplex PCR assay, which covers 54 Vbeta and 13 Jbeta segments, was used to amplify TCR beta CDR3 regions. To correct PCR amplification bias, a synthetic template baseline was used for both primer optimization and computational correction. The authors' analysis ran thus. Only productive sequences were kept, with reads annotated to V, D and J genes according to IMGT and analyzed in immunoSEQ Analyzer. Clonality was computed as one minus Shannon entropy normalized by log2 of the number of productive unique sequences. For each patient and control, public and private clones were evaluated among the 100 most prevalent clones. Clones were defined as Susac-specific if absent from the healthy and MS cohorts, from approximately 1,100 published viral clones and from other ImmuneACCESS disease sequences. Using fastp trimming at Q25 and MiXCR clonotype assembly, TCRdb reanalyzed the public sequencing data and kept in-frame beta chains. Identical CDR3 proteins give one entry, which carries the most common genes and DNA. What appears here as the V and J calls and clone size reflects TCRdb's work, not the paper's. Recorded for this sample are 150,000 or so distinct CDR3 sequences; around 95% of them occurred a single time. Clones ranked in the top ten supply around 0.15% of the sample.

The study at large found these results: No clonal expansion was detected in the CD4+ T cell repertoire of Susac syndrome patients. The TCR sequencing and HLA analysis was acknowledged to have included a relatively small number of individuals.

The sequence links TRBV23-1 to TRBJ2-7, with the D segment identity uncertain. TRBV23-1 carries the ORF label, with uncertain function. The sequenced material came from CD4+ T cells from PBMCs. The receptor was isolated from a human donor with Susac syndrome. The CDR3 has the sequence CASAQPSYEQYF. Read as DNA, the sequence is TGCGCCAGCGCACAGCCCTCCTACGAGCAGTACTTC.